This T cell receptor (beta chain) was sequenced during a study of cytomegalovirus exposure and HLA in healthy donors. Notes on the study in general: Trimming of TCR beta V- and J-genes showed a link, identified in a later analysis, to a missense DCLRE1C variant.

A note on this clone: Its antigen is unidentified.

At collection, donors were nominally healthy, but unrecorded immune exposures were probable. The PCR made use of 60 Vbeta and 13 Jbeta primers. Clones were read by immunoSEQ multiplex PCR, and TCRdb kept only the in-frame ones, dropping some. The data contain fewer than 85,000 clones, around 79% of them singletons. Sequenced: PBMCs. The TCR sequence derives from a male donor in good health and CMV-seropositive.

The CDR3 reads CASRRETSSYEQYF. CDR3 DNA sequence: TGTGCCAGCAGGCGGGAAACGAGCTCCTACGAGCAGTACTTC. The chain employs TRBV2 and TRBJ2-7, with D possibly matching TRBD2 (6 bases). Trimming shortened V by 6 bases and J by 0 bases, and 12 bases separated the two germline ends. Germline CDR1 and CDR2: SNHLY and FYNNEI. The CDR3 length is 14 residues.